These 5 T cell receptor beta chains came from one sample sequenced in a study of cytomegalovirus exposure and HLA in healthy donors (dated by TCRdb to 2015 to 2018). Libraries were prepared through the immunoSEQ multiplex PCR assay. The table comes from immuneACCESS by way of TCRdb, which keeps in-frame sequences with V and J called. Part of the clones is missing from these tables; in studies checked, under half for an unresolved V gene and the rest for unknown reasons. Recorded for this sample are fewer than 75,000 clones; 95% of them occurred a single time. The ten top clones hold about 3% of the sample. The source material was PBMCs. The source is a young man in good health and CMV-seronegative.

J is TRBJ1-6 and V is TRBV6-1; D might be TRBD1 (6 bases). Per the germline V gene, CDR1 is MNHNS and CDR2 is SASEGT. The CDR3 totals 13 residues. The V end was cut by 7 bases, the J end by 9 bases, with 13 bases between. For the CDR3, the DNA is TGTGCCAGCACTCCAGGGGAGGGTTCACCCCTCCACTTT. Translated: CASTPGEGSPLHF.

The chain has TRBV4-1 and TRBJ2-1, with D tentatively TRBD2 (5 bases). The length of the CDR3 is 14 residues. V lost 1 base and J 8 bases, leaving 12 bases between the germline ends. CDR1 is MGHRA and CDR2 is YSYEKL in the germline V gene. DNA of the CDR3: TGCGCCAGCAGCCAAGCAGTCCTAGCCGATGAGCAGTTCTTC. Translated, it gives CASSQAVLADEQFF.

CDR3 nucleotide sequence: TGCAGCGTTGTGGGTCTCCAGGAAGGCTACACCTTC. Its protein is CSVVGLQEGYTF. The V call is TRBV29-1, the J call TRBJ1-2; no definite D call. From germline, CDR1 is SQVTM and CDR2 ANQGSEA. The CDR3 extends over 12 amino acids. V shed 4 bases and J shed 8 bases, with 14 bases lying between them.

CDR3 loop: CASSASVAGGIGNEQFF. In DNA form, the CDR3 reads TGTGCCAGCAGCGCATCCGTAGCGGGGGGAATTGGAAATGAGCAGTTCTTC. The V call is TRBV9, the J call TRBJ2-1, with 10 positions matching TRBD2. V was clipped by 3 bases and J by 7 bases; unmatched bases: 13. The CDR3 loop spans 17 amino acids. Germline V lookup: CDR1 SGDLS, CDR2 YYNGEE.

This chain uses TRBV6-5 with TRBJ1-1, with D hard to call. The CDR3 totals 13 residues. Germline V gene sequence: CDR1 MNHEY, CDR2 SVGAGI. V shed 4 bases and J shed 1 base, with 7 bases lying between them. The CDR3 is CASSFRRNTEAFF. The CDR3, as DNA: TGTGCCAGCAGTTTCCGGAGGAACACTGAAGCTTTCTTT.